This TCR beta chain was identified in a study of OX40 agonist ivuxolimab in advanced cancers. Study details: The group had a mean age of 60 years, ranged from about 20 to 90, and was 82.7% male. Study-wide points: Averaged across samples, CD8+ T cells carried more expanded clones than CD4+ did.

To note about this clone: The target antigen is unknown.

The protocol was immunoSEQ multiplex PCR, while the TCRdb copy is restricted to in-frame clones and leaves out a portion. The sample includes some 94,000 clones, 80% to 95% seen only once; the top ten take about 3%. The source of this sequence is an adult with an advanced solid tumor such as melanoma, head and neck, liver or kidney cancer. The material sequenced was CD4+ or CD8+ T cells sorted from blood, taken in a trial of the OX40 agonist ivuxolimab.

The CDR3 DNA sequence: TGTGCCAGCAGCAATGGACTAGCGGGAGAGGTTTACTTC. Translated, it gives CASSNGLAGEVYF. This rearrangement joins TRBV14 to TRBJ2-7, with 13 bases lining up with TRBD2. Germline lookup yields CDR1 SGHDN and CDR2 FVKESK. V lost 5 bases to trimming and J lost 13 bases; unmatched junction nucleotides: 8. The CDR3 consists of 13 residues.